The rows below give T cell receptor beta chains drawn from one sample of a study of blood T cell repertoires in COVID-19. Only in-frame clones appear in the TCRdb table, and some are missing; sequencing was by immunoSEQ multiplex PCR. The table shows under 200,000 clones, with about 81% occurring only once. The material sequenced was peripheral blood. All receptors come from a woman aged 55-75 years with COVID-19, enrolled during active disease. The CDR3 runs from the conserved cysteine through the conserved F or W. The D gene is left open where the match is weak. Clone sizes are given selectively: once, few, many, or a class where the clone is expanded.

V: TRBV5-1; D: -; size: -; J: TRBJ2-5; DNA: TGCGCCAGCAGCTTGTCGACAGGAATACAAGAGACCCAGTACTTC; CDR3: CASSLSTGIQETQYF
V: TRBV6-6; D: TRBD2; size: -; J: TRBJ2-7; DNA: TGTGCCAGCAGTTACGGGGGACTACCCTACGAGCAGTACTTC; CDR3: CASSYGGLPYEQYF
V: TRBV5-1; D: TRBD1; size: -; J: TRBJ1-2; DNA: TGCGCCAGCAGCTTGGCCGGGACCCGCCGACAGGGCGGAGGCTACACCTTC; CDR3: CASSLAGTRRQGGGYTF
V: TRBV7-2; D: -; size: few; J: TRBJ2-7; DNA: TGTGCCAGCAGCTTAGCGTCGGCAGGGTATTACGGATACGAGCAGTACTTC; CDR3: CASSLASAGYYGYEQYF
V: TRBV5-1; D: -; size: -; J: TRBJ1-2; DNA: TGCGCCAGCAGCTTCTTACAGGGCAACTATGGCTACACCTTC; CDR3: CASSFLQGNYGYTF
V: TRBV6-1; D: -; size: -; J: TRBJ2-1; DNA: TGTGCCAGCAGTGAATATAGTAGGTCCCGGGGGAATGAGCAGTTCTTC; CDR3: CASSEYSRSRGNEQFF
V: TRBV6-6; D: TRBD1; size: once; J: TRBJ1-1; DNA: TGTGCCAGCATCATTAGGGGGGACAGGGGACTTGAAGCTTTCTTT; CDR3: CASIIRGDRGLEAFF
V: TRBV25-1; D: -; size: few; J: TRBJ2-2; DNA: TGTGCCAGCAGTGAATTATTTTCTGGGGAGCTGTTTTTT; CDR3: CASSELFSGELFF
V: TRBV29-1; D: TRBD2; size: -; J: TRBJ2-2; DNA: TGCAGCGCCCGCGGGGGGCTTTTAGGGGACACCGGGGAGCTGTTTTTT; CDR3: CSARGGLLGDTGELFF
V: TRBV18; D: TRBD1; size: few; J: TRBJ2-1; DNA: TGTGCCAGCTCAGGACAGGGGAGGGATGAGCAGTTCTTC; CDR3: CASSGQGRDEQFF
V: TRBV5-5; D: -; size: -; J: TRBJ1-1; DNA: TGTGCCAGCAGCTTGGACCCGGGGATGAACACTGAAGCTTTCTTT; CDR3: CASSLDPGMNTEAFF
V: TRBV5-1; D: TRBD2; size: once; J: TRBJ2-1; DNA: TGCGCCAGCAGCTCGACTAGCGGGGCCTACAATGAGCAGTTCTTC; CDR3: CASSSTSGAYNEQFF
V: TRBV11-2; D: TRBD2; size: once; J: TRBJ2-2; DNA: TGTGCCAGCAGCTGGAGTCGGGAGGCGGGGGGGCTGTTTTTT; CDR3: CASSWSREAGGLFF
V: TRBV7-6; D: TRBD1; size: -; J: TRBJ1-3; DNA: TGTGCCAGCAGCATTAGGACAGGGGGCTCTGGAAACACCATATATTTT; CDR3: CASSIRTGGSGNTIYF
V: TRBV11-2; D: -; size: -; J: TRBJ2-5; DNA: TGTGCCAGCAGCTCCACTTTGGACCAAGAGACCCAGTACTTC; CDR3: CASSSTLDQETQYF
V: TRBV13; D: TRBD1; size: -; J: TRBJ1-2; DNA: TGTGCCAGCAGCAGAACCGGGACAGGGGCCTTTGGAGATGGCTACACCTTC; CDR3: CASSRTGTGAFGDGYTF
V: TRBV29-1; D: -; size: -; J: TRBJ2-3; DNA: TGCAGCACCCGGGACACCTTTGGAGCAGATACGCAGTATTTT; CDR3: CSTRDTFGADTQYF
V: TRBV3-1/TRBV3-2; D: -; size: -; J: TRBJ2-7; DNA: TGTGCCAGCAGCCAGGGTGACACCAGATACGAGCAGTACTTC; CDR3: CASSQGDTRYEQYF
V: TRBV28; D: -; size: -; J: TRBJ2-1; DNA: TGTGCCAGCAGTTTTGGACAGCACAGACAAGGGGAGCAGTTCTTC; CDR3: CASSFGQHRQGEQFF
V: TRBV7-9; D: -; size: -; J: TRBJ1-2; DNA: TGTGCCAGCAGCTTAGCCTGGGACATCGATGGCTACACCTTC; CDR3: CASSLAWDIDGYTF
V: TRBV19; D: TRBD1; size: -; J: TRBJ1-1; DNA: TGTGCCAGTAGCAGACCTCCCGACAGGGGCACTGAAGCTTTCTTT; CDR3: CASSRPPDRGTEAFF
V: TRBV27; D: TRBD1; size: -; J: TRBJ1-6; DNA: TGTGCCAGCAGATCAACAGGGGGCGTTAATTCACCCCTCCACTTT; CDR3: CASRSTGGVNSPLHF
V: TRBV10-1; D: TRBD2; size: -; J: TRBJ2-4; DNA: TGCGCCCCCAGAAAACCCCGGGGGGTAGCCAAAAACATTCAGTACTTC; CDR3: CAPRKPRGVAKNIQYF
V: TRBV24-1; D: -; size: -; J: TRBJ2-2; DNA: TGTGCCACCACCCCGACAGGAGCGAACACCGGGGAGCTGTTTTTT; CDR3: CATTPTGANTGELFF
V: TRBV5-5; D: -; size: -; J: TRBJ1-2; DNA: TGTGCCAGCAGCCCGGAGGGGGGGAATCGTGGCTACACCTTC; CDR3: CASSPEGGNRGYTF
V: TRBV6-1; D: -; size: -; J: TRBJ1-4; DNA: TGTGCCAGCAGTGCTTACAGGGTGGCAGCTAATGAAAAACTGTTTTTT; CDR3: CASSAYRVAANEKLFF
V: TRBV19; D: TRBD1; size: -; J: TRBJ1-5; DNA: TGTGCCAGTAGTATAGACGGGACAGGGCGGGGTATCGCCCAGCATTTT; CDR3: CASSIDGTGRGIAQHF
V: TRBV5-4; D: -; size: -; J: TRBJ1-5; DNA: TGTGCCAGCAGCTCCCCGGGGCAGCCCCAGCATTTT; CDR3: CASSSPGQPQHF
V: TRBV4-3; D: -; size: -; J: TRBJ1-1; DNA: TGCGCCAGCAGCCAAGATCAGACAGGCAGCTCTGAAGCTTTCTTT; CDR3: CASSQDQTGSSEAFF
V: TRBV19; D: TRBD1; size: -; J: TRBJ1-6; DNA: TGTGCCAGTGGTACAGGGGTTGTAAATTCACCCCTCCACTTT; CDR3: CASGTGVVNSPLHF
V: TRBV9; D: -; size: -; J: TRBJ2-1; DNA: TGTGCCAGCAGCGTAGCACTGAGCTCCTACAATGAGCAGTTCTTC; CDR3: CASSVALSSYNEQFF
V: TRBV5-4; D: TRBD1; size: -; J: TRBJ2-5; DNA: TGTGCCAGCAGCCAGGGACAGGTCAACCAAGAGACCCAGTACTTC; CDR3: CASSQGQVNQETQYF
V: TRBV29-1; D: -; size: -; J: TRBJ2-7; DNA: TGCAGCGGGGGGGCCCAGGGGACCTACGAGCAGTACTTC; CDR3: CSGGAQGTYEQYF
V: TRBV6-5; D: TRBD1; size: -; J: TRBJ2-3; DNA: TGTGCCAGCAGCCCCCAGGGGGAGCCGCCTCATACGCAGTATTTT; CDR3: CASSPQGEPPHTQYF